A selection of T cell receptor beta chains follows, all from one sample in a study of Ad26.COV2.S vaccination and SARS-CoV-2 variants. Sequenced by immunoSEQ multiplex PCR; TCRdb stores in-frame clones only, minus some. The sample records about 350,000 clones, roughly 84% being singletons. Sequenced here: peripheral blood, sampled in a trial of Ad26.COV2.S vaccine versus placebo. These receptors all stem from a person between 18 and 65 years old who received the Ad26.COV2.S COVID-19 vaccine or a placebo. CDR3s include the opening cysteine and the closing phenylalanine or tryptophan. A D gene is named only where the DNA matches it firmly. Clone size is not always given. Where it is, it says once, few, many or a class for expanded clones.

d_call j_call v_call clone_size cdr3_nt cdr3_aa
TRBD2 TRBJ2-3 TRBV5-1 . TGCGCCAGCAGCTTGGCCGAGTATAGGGCGGGGGACCTCACAGATACGCAGTATTTT CASSLAEYRAGDLTDTQYF
TRBD1 TRBJ1-2 TRBV4-3 . TGCGCCAGCAGCCAAGATAGGACAGGAGCCTATGGCTACACCTTC CASSQDRTGAYGYTF
. TRBJ2-2 TRBV5-4 . TGTGCCAGCAGCCGCGGAGGGGGCACCGGGGAGCTGTTTTTT CASSRGGGTGELFF
TRBD2 TRBJ2-3 TRBV4-2 . TGTGCCAGCAGCCAAGAAAGGAGCGGGGGGGCGTCAGATACGCAGTATTTT CASSQERSGGASDTQYF
. TRBJ2-7 TRBV7-2 . TGTGCCAGCAGCCCCTCGCCGTTCCGGGGGAGCTCCTACGAGCAGTACTTC CASSPSPFRGSSYEQYF
TRBD1 TRBJ1-2 TRBV19 . TGTGCCAGTAGGGACAGGTACTATGGCTACACCTTC CASRDRYYGYTF
. TRBJ2-5 TRBV23-1 . TGCGCCAGCAGTCGCCTCGAGACCCAGTACTTC CASSRLETQYF
. TRBJ1-2 TRBV27 few TGTGCCAGCAGCCGATCTCAGGAGGCGGCCTATGGCTACACCTTC CASSRSQEAAYGYTF
TRBD2 TRBJ2-2 TRBV6-6 . TGTGCCAGCAGTTACGGGGGGGGCACCGGGGAGCTGTTTTTT CASSYGGGTGELFF
. TRBJ1-5 TRBV20-1 . TGCAGTGCTAGTACGGGGACCAGGAGCAATCAGCCCCAGCATTTT CSASTGTRSNQPQHF
TRBD1 TRBJ1-1 TRBV7-2 few TGTGCCAGCACAGTGACAGGGGGCGCGGGTGAAGCTTTCTTT CASTVTGGAGEAFF
. TRBJ2-2 TRBV5-1 . TGCGCCAGCAGCCTTTCGACAGGATCGAGCACCGGGGAGCTGTTTTTT CASSLSTGSSTGELFF
. TRBJ2-5 TRBV11-2 once TGTGCCAGCAGCTTTTTTCGCCAAGAGACCCAGTACTTC CASSFFRQETQYF
. TRBJ1-1 TRBV18 . TGTGCCAGCTCACCGGCGAACACTGAAGCTTTCTTT CASSPANTEAFF
. TRBJ2-7 TRBV7-9 . TGTGCCAGCAGCTTATTGGCTCATGCCTACGAGCAGTACTTC CASSLLAHAYEQYF
. TRBJ2-3 TRBV29-1 . TGCAGCGTTGGGGGGGCCACAGATACGCAGTATTTT CSVGGATDTQYF
. TRBJ1-1 TRBV30 . TGTGCCTGGAGTGTAGGCGCAGGGGTTTTATTGACTGAAGCTTTCTTT CAWSVGAGVLLTEAFF
TRBD2 TRBJ2-1 TRBV27 . TGTGCCAGCAGTTCCCCGGGTCTAGCGGGGGCCGAGCAGTTCTTC CASSSPGLAGAEQFF
TRBD1 TRBJ2-2 TRBV5-4 . TGTGCCAGCAGCCCCCACAGGGGATCGGCCGGGGAGCTGTTTTTT CASSPHRGSAGELFF
TRBD1 TRBJ1-1 TRBV10-3 . TGTGCCATCAGTCTGGACAGGGGCACTGAAGCTTTCTTT CAISLDRGTEAFF
. TRBJ1-6 TRBV2 . TGTGCCAGCAGTGAAATTGATATGCTTAATTCACCCCTCCACTTT CASSEIDMLNSPLHF
. TRBJ2-7 TRBV7-9 . TGTGCCAGCAGCTTATGGTCAGCCGATTACGAGCAGTACTTC CASSLWSADYEQYF
. TRBJ1-5 TRBV30 . TGTGCCTGGAGTGAAAGTAATCAGCCCCAGCATTTT CAWSESNQPQHF
. TRBJ1-5 TRBV5-8 few TGTGCCAGCAGCTTACACCGGGATCAGCCCCAGCATTTT CASSLHRDQPQHF
. TRBJ1-6 TRBV30 . TGTGCCTGGATTGATGGGGGGGCTCGTTATAATTCACCCCTCCACTTT CAWIDGGARYNSPLHF
. TRBJ2-6 TRBV7-2 once TGTGCCAGCACCAATCGGGGTTCGGGGGCCAACGTCCTGACTTTC CASTNRGSGANVLTF
. TRBJ2-3 TRBV3-1/TRBV3-2 once TGTGCCAGCAGCCTTCTCCGGGGGCAAGATACGCAGTATTTT CASSLLRGQDTQYF
TRBD1 TRBJ1-1 TRBV7-8 . TGTGCCAGCAGCTCGGACAGGGCGTCAGACACTGAAGCTTTCTTT CASSSDRASDTEAFF
. TRBJ2-3 TRBV20-1 . TGCAGTGCTAGAGGCACAGATACGCAGTATTTT CSARGTDTQYF
. TRBJ2-7 TRBV18 . TGTGCCAGCTCTGGGGCAATTACCTACGAGCAGTACTTC CASSGAITYEQYF
. TRBJ2-4 TRBV19 . TGTGCCAGTAGCTCCGGGACGAGAGAAAACATTCAGTACTTC CASSSGTRENIQYF
TRBD2 TRBJ2-7 TRBV13 . TGTGCCAGCAGACTTACGGGCGGGGGGCATGGGTACGAGCAGTACTTC CASRLTGGGHGYEQYF
. TRBJ1-1 TRBV9 . TGTGCCAGCGCCGGGACTACGGACACTGAAGCTTTCTTT CASAGTTDTEAFF
. TRBJ1-1 TRBV20-1 . TGCAGTGCTAGTTTGGGGCTTGAGAACACTGAAGCTTTCTTT CSASLGLENTEAFF
. TRBJ1-5 TRBV6-5 . TGTGCCAGCAAAAAAGGACAGTGGGGGGATCAGCCCCAGCATTTT CASKKGQWGDQPQHF
TRBD2 TRBJ2-2 TRBV6-6 . TGTGCCAGCAGCCGAGGGACTAGTGGGACCGGGGAGCTGTTTTTT CASSRGTSGTGELFF
. TRBJ2-5 TRBV5-1 . TGCGCCAGCGGGGACGAAACTGAGACCCAGTACTTC CASGDETETQYF
TRBD1 TRBJ2-7 TRBV28 . TGTGCCAGCAGTCCCGGGACAGGGAGGTACGAGCAGTACTTC CASSPGTGRYEQYF
TRBD1 TRBJ1-6 TRBV30 . TGTGCCTGGAGTGTGGGACAGGGGCGATCACCCCTCCACTTT CAWSVGQGRSPLHF
TRBD1 TRBJ1-3 TRBV19 . TGTGCCAGTATCTCCCACAGGGGGGGATTTTCTGGAAACACCATATATTTT CASISHRGGFSGNTIYF
. TRBJ1-2 TRBV19 . TGTGCCAGTAGTCTCGGGACCTTCTATGGCTACACCTTC CASSLGTFYGYTF
. TRBJ2-1 TRBV4-1 . TGCGCCAGCAGCCAAGATCCATTGGAAGGGAAATGTGAGCAGTTCTTC CASSQDPLEGKCEQFF
. TRBJ1-5 TRBV2 . TGTGCCAGCAGTGAGGAGAGGAGTCAGCCCCAGCATTTT CASSEERSQPQHF
. TRBJ2-5 TRBV7-9 . TGTGCCAGCAGCTTAAGGCCTACCGAAGAGACCCAGTACTTC CASSLRPTEETQYF
TRBD2 TRBJ2-7 TRBV5-1 . TGCGCCAGCAGCCTCCAGCGACGGGGGGACTCCTACGAGCAGTACTTC CASSLQRRGDSYEQYF
TRBD1 TRBJ1-2 TRBV25-1 . TGTGCCAGCAGTGAAACAGGGACAGGTGGCTACACCTTC CASSETGTGGYTF
. TRBJ1-4 TRBV12-3/TRBV12-4 . TGTGCCAGCAGTTTAGGACACCTAAAACTGTTTTTT CASSLGHLKLFF
TRBD1 TRBJ2-7 TRBV19 . TGTGCCAGTAGTTACAGGGGACCCTCCTACGAGCAGTACTTC CASSYRGPSYEQYF
TRBD2 TRBJ2-3 TRBV6-4 . TGTGCCAGCAGTGACTCGACGGGGGGGCCAGATACGCAGTATTTT CASSDSTGGPDTQYF
TRBD1 TRBJ1-2 TRBV5-6 many TGTGCCAGCAGCTTGGCGGACAGGTCCTGGTATGGCTACACCTTC CASSLADRSWYGYTF
. TRBJ1-5 TRBV2 . TGTGCCAGCAAAGGATTCAATCAGCCCCAGCATTTT CASKGFNQPQHF
. TRBJ1-2 TRBV15 . TGTGCCACCAGCAGAGATCGTGCCAGGTCCTATGGCTACACCTTC CATSRDRARSYGYTF
. TRBJ2-3 TRBV6-5 once TGTGCCAGCAGTACCCGAAACAGGGCCACAGATACGCAGTATTTT CASSTRNRATDTQYF
TRBD1 TRBJ1-2 TRBV6-5 . TGTGCCAGCACAGCACCAGGGGGCGCGGTTGGCTACACCTTC CASTAPGGAVGYTF
. TRBJ1-6 TRBV27 . TGTGCCAGCAGTGGACGGCTGAGCTCCTATAATTCACCCCTCCACTTT CASSGRLSSYNSPLHF
. TRBJ1-2 TRBV6-5 once TGTGCCAGCAGCCCCGACAGAATCTATGGCTACACCTTC CASSPDRIYGYTF
. TRBJ2-7 TRBV12-3/TRBV12-4 . TGTGCCAGCAGTTTTCGATCCTTCTACGAGCAGTACTTC CASSFRSFYEQYF
TRBD2 TRBJ2-2 TRBV7-6 . TGTGCCAGCAGCCTACTAGCGGGCCAAGGTCGGGGGACCGGGGAGCTGTTTTTT CASSLLAGQGRGTGELFF